This T cell receptor (beta chain) was recorded in a study of CD8 T cells in Susac syndrome. Study results and limitations: The authors acknowledged that their TCR sequencing and HLA analysis involved a relatively small number of individuals.

CDR3 length: 11 amino acids. Germline V gene lookup returns CDR1 MDHEN and CDR2 SYDVKM. Deletions cut 4 bases from V and 6 bases from J, with 6 bases between. Regarding this clonotype: Its matching antigen is unknown.

Reverse transcription used roughly 0.5 to 1 ug RNA and random hexamers. TCRdb recomputed calls from the immunoSEQ multiplex PCR reads with MiXCR, one row per CDR3 protein. Seen here are about 140,000 distinct CDR3 sequences, 95% observed once, and the top ten hold over 0.15%. The rearrangement uses TRBV28 and TRBJ2-5; D unresolved. The sample was CD8+ T cells from PBMCs. This TCR came from a human donor with Susac syndrome. CDR3 region: CASSSYQTQYF. For the CDR3, the DNA is TGTGCCAGCAGTTCCTATCAGACCCAGTACTTC.